The next 28 T cell receptor beta chains were all read from a single sample in a study of blood T cell repertoires in COVID-19 (dated by TCRdb to 2019 to 2021). Libraries were constructed by the immunoSEQ multiplex PCR assay. TCRdb took this table from immuneACCESS and kept in-frame rearrangements with V and J called. Such tables lack part of the clones; where checked against another copy, unresolved V genes explain under half of the gap, and the rest is unexplained. The sample table contains approximately 180,000 clones; only one count was recorded for over 75% of them. The leading ten clones occupy roughly 9.8% of the sample. Sequencing used peripheral blood. These receptors all stem from a woman aged 80 or older with acute or convalescent COVID-19.

The chain links TRBV18 to TRBJ2-1, with 11 bases aligning to TRBD2. After removal of 3 bases from V and 3 bases from J, the junction contained 10 bases not matched to a gene. The germline CDR1 and CDR2 sequences are KGHSH and LQKENI. CDR3 length equals 18 residues. CDR3 amino acids: CASSPGTSGPRHYNEQFF. Here the CDR3 DNA reads TGTGCCAGCTCACCTGGGACTAGCGGTCCCCGCCACTACAATGAGCAGTTCTTC.

The J gene is TRBJ2-7, the V gene TRBV19, with 8 bases fitting TRBD2. The germline gives CDR1 LNHDA, CDR2 SQIVND (reference sequence). The CDR3 is 15 amino acids. Trimming cost V 4 bases and J 0 bases; bases outside gene matches: 5. The CDR3 is CASSKLSGASYEQYF. The CDR3 nucleotides read TGTGCCAGTAGTAAACTTAGCGGGGCCTCCTACGAGCAGTACTTC.

This clone was counted once. The V gene is TRBV9, the J gene TRBJ1-2; D ambiguous. The CDR3 has 13 residues. The V gene's germline CDR1 is SGDLS and CDR2 YYNGEE. The germline V and J ends were trimmed by 0 bases and 4 bases, with 7 bases remaining between them. The CDR3 bases are TGTGCCAGCAGCGTAGAACAGTTCTATGGCTACACCTTC. As protein: CASSVEQFYGYTF.

The V gene is TRBV7-8, the J gene TRBJ2-2; 8 bases fit TRBD1. Losses at the gene ends were 9 bases for V and 2 bases for J; bases not matched to a gene: 5. CDR3 length: 14 amino acids. Germline V lookup: CDR1 SGHVS, CDR2 FQNEAQ. In nucleotides, the CDR3 is TGTGCCAGAGGGGACAGGCGAAACACCGGGGAGCTGTTTTTT. This codes for CARGDRRNTGELFF.

This clone has only a few counts. CDR3 residues: CASTLSASGTYEQYF. Written as DNA, the CDR3 is TGTGCCAGCACCCTGTCGGCTAGCGGAACCTACGAGCAGTACTTC. This chain links TRBV6-5 with TRBJ2-7; 7 bases align to TRBD2. The V gene's germline CDR1 is MNHEY and CDR2 SVGAGI. Trimming at V came to 7 bases and at J to 2 bases, leaving 11 bases not matched to a gene. The CDR3 contains 15 residues.

The genes are TRBV7-2 and TRBJ2-2, with TRBD2 as a possible D gene (5 bases). The V gene lost 8 bases and the J gene lost 1 base, with 14 bases spanning the gap. Germline loops: CDR1 SGHTA, CDR2 FQGNSA. The length of the CDR3 is 15 residues. The CDR3 nucleotides read TGTGCCAGCTGGGCAAGAGCGGTGAACACCGGGGAGCTGTTTTTT. Translating gives CASWARAVNTGELFF. Complete variable domain (other parts from reference TRBV7-2 and TRBJ2-2): GAGVSQSPSNKVTEKGKDVELRCDPISGHTALYWYRQSLGQGLEFLIYFQGNSAPDKSGLPSDRFSAERTGGSVSTLTIQRTQQEDSAVYLCASWARAVNTGELFFGEGSRLTVL.

The CDR3 loop reads CASSRNTEAFF. The CDR3 nucleotides read TGTGCCAGCAGCCGGAACACTGAAGCTTTCTTT. V gene TRBV7-9 combines with J gene TRBJ1-1; no clear D. CDR1 is SEHNR, CDR2 FQNEAQ, per germline (reference sequence). V shed 5 bases and J shed 1 base, with 2 bases lying between them. The CDR3 covers 11 residues.

The gene calls are TRBV2 and TRBJ1-3, with 9 bases that match TRBD1. There are 14 residues in the CDR3. Trimming removed 5 bases from V and 4 bases from J; junction bases left unmatched: 3. Germline V gene data show CDR1 as SNHLY and CDR2 as FYNNEI. CDR3 region: CASSTGTGGNTIYF. The CDR3, as DNA: TGTGCCAGCAGTACCGGGACAGGGGGAAACACCATATATTTT.

CDR3: CASSFRGLEQFF. CDR3 nucleotide sequence: TGCGCCAGCAGCTTCCGGGGTTTAGAGCAGTTCTTC. The chain links TRBV5-1 to TRBJ2-1; possibly TRBD2 for D (5 bases). This CDR3 has 12 residues. Trimming pared 2 bases from V and 10 bases from J, leaving 10 bases between. Looked up from germline, CDR1 is SGHRS and CDR2 is YFSETQ.

The V call is TRBV9, the J call TRBJ2-3, with D possibly matching TRBD2 (7 bases). V dropped 4 bases and J dropped 2 bases, with 14 bases sitting between them. Per germline, CDR1 SGDLS and CDR2 YYNGEE. The CDR3 sequence is 15 residues long. CDR3 protein: CASSLGGVSTDTQYF. The CDR3 DNA follows: TGTGCCAGCAGCCTAGGGGGGGTCTCCACAGATACGCAGTATTTT.

This CDR3 reads CASSRPSGGAGKTQYF. CDR3 DNA sequence: TGTGCCAGCAGCCGACCGAGCGGGGGGGCCGGAAAGACCCAGTACTTC. The J gene is TRBJ2-5, the V gene TRBV5-4; 10 nucleotides line up with TRBD2. V was pared by 4 bases and J by 6 bases, with 12 bases of the junction left unmatched. The CDR3 is 16 amino acids. Per the germline V gene, CDR1 is SGHNT and CDR2 is YYREEE (reference sequence). The whole variable domain, filled in from reference TRBV5-4 and TRBJ2-5, reads ETGVTQSPTHLIKTRGQQVTLRCSSQSGHNTVSWYQQALGQGPQFIFQYYREEENGRGNFPPRFSGLQFPNYSSELNVNALELDDSALYLCASSRPSGGAGKTQYFGPGTRLLVL.

This clone was counted between two and nine times. The rearrangement uses TRBV7-7 and TRBJ1-1, with D perhaps TRBD1 (5 bases). The CDR3 consists of 13 residues. Trimming stripped 5 bases from V and 10 bases from J, with 17 bases between. Germline V gives CDR1 SSHAT, CDR2 FNYEAQ (reference sequence). The CDR3 spells CASSTDLDGAAFF. The DNA for the CDR3 is TGTGCCAGCAGCACGGACCTGGATGGGGCAGCTTTCTTT.

V usage is TRBV30 and J usage is TRBJ1-4; maybe TRBD1 (6 bases). Germline V gene data show CDR1 as GTSNPN and CDR2 as SVGIG (reference sequence). V was shortened by 4 bases and J by 6 bases, with 12 bases between the two germline ends. The CDR3 contains 13 residues. CDR3 residues: CAWKKQGYEKLFF. The CDR3 DNA reads TGTGCCTGGAAAAAACAGGGATATGAAAAACTGTTTTTT.

This chain links TRBV6-2 or TRBV6-3 with TRBJ1-2, with D maybe TRBD1 (6 bases). V was trimmed by 6 bases and J by 4 bases, leaving 21 bases between them. The CDR3 is 16 residues long. Germline V lookup: CDR1 MNHEY, CDR2 SVGEGT. The CDR3 sequence is CASSFRDTHGSYGYTF. The CDR3 nucleotides are TGTGCCAGCAGCTTCCGGGACACGCATGGAAGCTATGGCTACACCTTC.

The chain combines TRBV12-5 with TRBJ1-6; maybe TRBD1 (5 bases). V gave up 4 bases and J gave up 4 bases, with 11 bases separating them. The CDR3 consists of 15 residues. Germline loops: CDR1 LGHNT, CDR2 FRNRAP. The CDR3 nucleotides are TGTGCTAGTGGTTCGCAGACAGTTTATAATTCACCCCTCCACTTT. This translates into CASGSQTVYNSPLHF. Drawing the rest from reference TRBV12-5 and TRBJ1-6, the complete variable domain is DARVTQTPRHKVTEMGQEVTMRCQPILGHNTVFWYRQTMMQGLELLAYFRNRAPLDDSGMPKDRFSAEMPDATLATLKIQPSEPRDSAVYFCASGSQTVYNSPLHFGNGTRLTVT.

The chain joins TRBV6-5 to TRBJ1-2; D is possibly TRBD1 (5 bases). Germline CDR1 and CDR2: MNHEY and SVGAGI. Trimming left V 7 bases short and J 4 bases short, with 16 bases between. This CDR3 has 14 amino acids. Here the CDR3 reads CASTQSRGGYGYTF. The CDR3 DNA sequence: TGTGCCAGCACACAGTCAAGGGGAGGCTATGGCTACACCTTC.

This chain joins TRBV11-2 and TRBJ2-1; 10 bases fit TRBD2. Trimming took 4 bases from V and 7 from J; bases not matched to a gene: 7. Germline values: CDR1 SGHAT, CDR2 FQNNGV. The CDR3 has 15 amino acids. As DNA, the CDR3 is TGTGCCAGCAGCTCTCTAGCGGGAGTGGTTAATGAGCAGTTCTTC. Translating gives CASSSLAGVVNEQFF.

The chain couples TRBV9 to TRBJ1-3; D perhaps matches TRBD1 (5 bases). V lost 0 bases to trimming and J lost 3 bases, with 13 bases between them. The germline CDR1 and CDR2 sequences are SGDLS and YYNGEE. The CDR3 contains 16 residues. CDR3 nucleotide sequence: TGTGCCAGCAGCGTAGGGAGGGATCAGGGTGGAAACACCATATATTTT. This gives the protein CASSVGRDQGGNTIYF.

The chain employs TRBV7-2 and TRBJ2-1, with 13 bases aligning to TRBD2. Germline CDR1 SGHTA, CDR2 FQGNSA. V trimming: 1 base; J trimming: 2 bases; junction bases outside the gene matches: 5. The length of the CDR3 is 18 residues. The CDR3 protein is CASSLVTSGGAPYNEQFF. DNA of the CDR3: TGTGCCAGCAGCTTAGTTACTAGCGGGGGGGCCCCCTACAATGAGCAGTTCTTC.

The chain joins TRBV5-6 to TRBJ2-2; 11 bases map to TRBD1. This CDR3 contains 14 residues. Germline V gives CDR1 SGHDT, CDR2 YYEEEE. The junction had 0 bases not matched to a gene; V was cut back by 3 bases and J by 5 bases. CDR3 coding DNA: TGTGCCAGCAGCTGGGACAGGGGGACCGGGGAGCTGTTTTTT. Amino acids: CASSWDRGTGELFF.

This chain joins TRBV5-1 and TRBJ2-3, with a weak D call TRBD2 (6 bases). The CDR3 consists of 14 residues. The germline CDR1 and CDR2 sequences are SGHRS and YFSETQ. Trimming took 4 bases from V and 2 from J, leaving 11 bases between them. The CDR3 nucleotides read TGCGCCAGCAGCACTAGCAGATTCACAGATACGCAGTATTTT. It translates to CASSTSRFTDTQYF.

The chain links TRBV6-1 to TRBJ2-7; 8 bases align to TRBD1. The trim removed 1 base at V and 7 bases at J, leaving 12 bases unmatched. The CDR3 totals 16 residues. Germline CDR1 reads MNHNS; CDR2 reads SASEGT. Here the CDR3 DNA reads TGTGCCAGCAGTGAAGTCCGCGGACAGGGTATGGAAGAGCAGTACTTC. This gives the protein CASSEVRGQGMEEQYF.

CDR3 DNA: TGTGCCAGCAGCTTGGGGCGAATCGGGGACTATGGCTACACCTTC. It translates to CASSLGRIGDYGYTF. The chain is built from TRBV5-6 and TRBJ1-2; D uncertain. From germline, CDR1 is SGHDT and CDR2 YYEEEE. CDR3 length equals 15 residues. Trimming removed 0 bases from V and 3 bases from J, with 12 bases in between.

The chain couples TRBV7-8 to TRBJ2-3, with 10 bases lining up with TRBD2. Germline V gives CDR1 SGHVS, CDR2 FQNEAQ. This CDR3 is 16 amino acids long. Unmatched junction bases numbered 5, after V lost 3 bases and J lost 2 bases. The CDR3 reads CASSFLLAGYTDTQYF. The DNA of the CDR3 is TGTGCCAGCAGCTTCTTACTAGCGGGGTACACAGATACGCAGTATTTT.

This sequence joins TRBV15 and TRBJ2-1; unclear D gene. V gave up 5 bases and J gave up 4 bases, with 15 bases separating them. This CDR3 is 15 amino acids long. Germline V gives CDR1 LNHNV, CDR2 YYDKDF (reference sequence). DNA for the CDR3: TGTGCCACCAGCCCCCCGGAGCGAAATTACAATGAGCAGTTCTTC. Amino acid sequence: CATSPPERNYNEQFF.

CDR3 bases: TGTGCCAGCAGTGAAGGGATTAGCGGGTACCCCTACGAGCAGTACTTC. It specifies CASSEGISGYPYEQYF. V gene TRBV2 combines with J gene TRBJ2-7; 7 bases match TRBD2. Germline trimming cut 1 base from V and 2 bases from J; bases unmatched to any gene: 8. CDR1 and CDR2 from the germline V gene are SNHLY and FYNNEI. There are 16 residues in the CDR3. The whole variable domain, remainder taken from reference TRBV2 and TRBJ2-7, is EPEVTQTPSHQVTQMGQEVILRCVPISNHLYFYWYRQILGQKVEFLVSFYNNEISEKSEIFDDQFSVERPDGSNFTLKIRSTKLEDSAMYFCASSEGISGYPYEQYFGPGTRLTVT.

This clone was found once. This CDR3 is CASREAGASYEQYF. The CDR3 DNA sequence: TGTGCCAGCCGAGAAGCGGGGGCCTCCTACGAGCAGTACTTC. V usage is TRBV25-1 and J usage is TRBJ2-7, with TRBD2 identical over 8 bases. The CDR3 has 14 residues. CDR1 is MGHDK, CDR2 SYGVNS, per germline. V was clipped by 8 bases and J by 0 bases; unmatched bases: 6.

The CDR3 nucleotides are TGTGCCAGTAGTCTTTACGGGACAGGGGCTTACAATGAGCAGTTCTTC. Its protein is CASSLYGTGAYNEQFF. This sequence joins TRBV19 and TRBJ2-1; 10 nucleotides agree with TRBD1. V trimming: 5 bases; J trimming: 4 bases; junction bases outside the gene matches: 8. In germline, CDR1 is LNHDA, CDR2 SQIVND (reference sequence). The CDR3 is made up of 16 amino acids.